A selection of T cell receptor beta chains follows, all from one sample in a study of cytomegalovirus exposure and HLA in healthy donors. Only in-frame clones appear in the TCRdb table, and some are missing; sequencing was by immunoSEQ multiplex PCR. Of some 130,000 clones in the sample, roughly three quarters were seen once. Sequencing used PBMCs. The receptors were sampled from a man between 25 and 39 years old in good health and CMV-seronegative. Both conserved end residues are part of each CDR3. Fields, in order: clone size, D gene, J gene, CDR3 length, V gene, CDR3 protein, CDR3 DNA. A D gene is named only where the DNA matches it firmly. A clone size is listed for some rows: how often the clone was seen (once, few, many), or a class if it is expanded.

size: -
D: TRBD2
J: TRBJ2-7
length: 15
V: TRBV6-1
CDR3: CASSWGLAGSYEQYF
DNA: TGTGCCAGCAGTTGGGGACTAGCGGGATCCTACGAGCAGTACTTC

size: -
D: -
J: TRBJ2-7
length: 15
V: TRBV9
CDR3: CASSVASDSMGEQYF
DNA: TGTGCCAGCAGCGTAGCTTCTGACTCCATGGGTGAGCAGTACTTC

size: -
D: -
J: TRBJ1-5
length: 14
V: TRBV6-5
CDR3: CASSLHHSNQPQHF
DNA: TGTGCCAGCAGTTTACATCATAGCAATCAGCCCCAGCATTTT

size: few
D: TRBD2
J: TRBJ2-5
length: 15
V: TRBV7-2
CDR3: CASSLGLGSTETQYF
DNA: TGTGCCAGCAGCCTGGGACTAGGGAGCACAGAGACCCAGTACTTC

size: -
D: TRBD2
J: TRBJ2-7
length: 14
V: TRBV5-4
CDR3: CASSLPSGSYEQYF
DNA: TGTGCCAGCAGCTTGCCTAGCGGGAGCTACGAGCAGTACTTC

size: -
D: TRBD1
J: TRBJ2-7
length: 13
V: TRBV19
CDR3: CASSTGGYYEQYF
DNA: TGTGCCAGTAGTACAGGGGGCTACTACGAGCAGTACTTC

size: -
D: TRBD2
J: TRBJ2-1
length: 18
V: TRBV18
CDR3: CASSPGLAGQSSYNEQFF
DNA: TGTGCCAGCTCACCGGGACTAGCGGGCCAGAGCTCCTACAATGAGCAGTTCTTC

size: once
D: -
J: TRBJ2-7
length: 13
V: TRBV4-1
CDR3: CASSQELHLRQYF
DNA: TGCGCCAGCAGCCAAGAGCTCCACTTACGGCAGTACTTC

size: -
D: TRBD1
J: TRBJ1-2
length: 15
V: TRBV7-2
CDR3: CASSLDRGWDYGYTF
DNA: TGTGCCAGCAGCTTAGACAGGGGTTGGGACTATGGCTACACCTTC

size: -
D: -
J: TRBJ1-3
length: 13
V: TRBV19
CDR3: CASHRDRGNTIYF
DNA: TGTGCCAGCCACAGGGACCGGGGAAACACCATATATTTT

size: -
D: TRBD1
J: TRBJ2-7
length: 14
V: TRBV11-2
CDR3: CASSPGTGGYEQYF
DNA: TGTGCCAGCAGCCCGGGGACAGGCGGATACGAGCAGTACTTC

size: -
D: TRBD2
J: TRBJ2-3
length: 19
V: TRBV15
CDR3: CATSRDEFGRESGTDTQYF
DNA: TGTGCCACCAGCAGAGACGAGTTTGGGCGGGAGAGCGGTACAGATACGCAGTATTTT

size: -
D: TRBD1
J: TRBJ1-1
length: 12
V: TRBV30
CDR3: CAWSGGTGGAFF
DNA: TGTGCCTGGAGTGGCGGGACAGGGGGGGCTTTCTTT

size: -
D: TRBD1
J: TRBJ2-5
length: 13
V: TRBV7-7
CDR3: CASSLGQGKTQYF
DNA: TGTGCTAGCAGCTTAGGACAGGGGAAGACCCAGTACTTC

size: -
D: TRBD1
J: TRBJ2-7
length: 16
V: TRBV5-8
CDR3: CASRGLPGQGPHEQYF
DNA: TGTGCCAGCAGGGGCCTTCCGGGACAGGGTCCCCACGAGCAGTACTTC

size: few
D: -
J: TRBJ2-5
length: 10
V: TRBV10-1
CDR3: CASTFWTQYF
DNA: TGCGCCAGCACCTTCTGGACCCAGTACTTC

size: few
D: TRBD1
J: TRBJ1-2
length: 17
V: TRBV11-1
CDR3: CASSLTPQGAGFYGYTF
DNA: TGTGCCAGCAGCTTAACTCCCCAGGGGGCCGGGTTCTATGGCTACACCTTC

size: -
D: TRBD1
J: TRBJ1-4
length: 18
V: TRBV7-9
CDR3: CASSSGQGIEATNEKLFF
DNA: TGTGCCAGCAGCTCGGGACAGGGGATAGAGGCAACTAATGAAAAACTGTTTTTT

size: -
D: -
J: TRBJ2-5
length: 14
V: TRBV7-9
CDR3: CASSLELGEETQYF
DNA: TGTGCCAGCAGCTTAGAGTTAGGAGAAGAGACCCAGTACTTC

size: -
D: TRBD1
J: TRBJ2-5
length: 15
V: TRBV10-3
CDR3: CAISRDRVGQETQYF
DNA: TGTGCCATCAGTAGGGACAGGGTGGGCCAAGAGACCCAGTACTTC

size: -
D: TRBD1
J: TRBJ2-7
length: 17
V: TRBV9
CDR3: CASSVGGTGGVLGEQYF
DNA: TGTGCCAGCAGCGTAGGGGGGACAGGGGGGGTATTGGGCGAGCAGTACTTC

size: once
D: -
J: TRBJ2-1
length: 15
V: TRBV5-1
CDR3: CASSLGGSGYNEQFF
DNA: TGCGCCAGCAGCTTGGGTGGTAGCGGATACAATGAGCAGTTCTTC

size: -
D: -
J: TRBJ2-1
length: 13
V: TRBV27
CDR3: CASSFSGIDEQFF
DNA: TGTGCCAGCAGTTTTTCCGGTATCGATGAGCAGTTCTTC

size: once
D: TRBD1
J: TRBJ1-1
length: 13
V: TRBV18
CDR3: CASSDQGDTEAFF
DNA: TGTGCCAGCTCAGACCAGGGGGACACTGAAGCTTTCTTT

size: -
D: TRBD1
J: TRBJ2-3
length: 17
V: TRBV5-1
CDR3: CASSLGDRGLRTDTQYF
DNA: TGCGCCAGCAGCTTGGGGGACAGGGGATTACGCACAGATACGCAGTATTTT

size: few
D: -
J: TRBJ2-2
length: 17
V: TRBV7-2
CDR3: CASSLVRESANTGELFF
DNA: TGTGCCAGCAGCTTAGTGCGGGAATCCGCGAACACCGGGGAGCTGTTTTTT

size: -
D: -
J: TRBJ2-7
length: 15
V: TRBV11-2
CDR3: CASSPVMGPSYEQYF
DNA: TGTGCCAGCAGCCCCGTAATGGGCCCCTCCTACGAGCAGTACTTC

size: -
D: -
J: TRBJ2-2
length: 14
V: TRBV6-5
CDR3: CASRASDNTGELFF
DNA: TGTGCCAGCAGGGCTAGCGATAACACCGGGGAGCTGTTTTTT

size: -
D: -
J: TRBJ1-1
length: 12
V: TRBV11-2
CDR3: CASTPGGAEAFF
DNA: TGTGCCAGCACCCCCGGGGGGGCTGAAGCTTTCTTT

size: -
D: -
J: TRBJ2-3
length: 15
V: TRBV7-9
CDR3: CASSLGQLSTDTQYF
DNA: TGTGCCAGCAGCTTAGGACAACTTAGCACAGATACGCAGTATTTT